The 28 T cell receptor beta chains presented below share a single source sample, sequenced in a study of blood T cell repertoires in COVID-19. Clones were sequenced by immunoSEQ multiplex PCR, and TCRdb holds only the in-frame ones, with some missing. The top ten clones hold around a tenth of a sample with some 80,000 clones, over 75% of them seen once. The sample taken for sequencing was peripheral blood. The receptors come from a man between 50 and 59 years old with COVID-19, enrolled during active disease.

The J gene is TRBJ2-7, the V gene TRBV3-1 (or the pseudogene TRBV3-2), with D perhaps TRBD2 (6 bases). Germline assignment: CDR1 LGHDT and CDR2 YNNKEL (reference sequence). The CDR3 contains 14 residues. Trimming stripped 0 bases from V and 6 bases from J, with 12 bases between. For the CDR3, the DNA is TGTGCCAGCAGCCAAGAACGGTCCGGGGGCGAGCAGTACTTC. Protein sequence: CASSQERSGGEQYF.

The CDR3 DNA sequence: TGTGCCAGCAGCGCAGGGGACATGAGTTGGGGAAAACTGTTTTTT. Translation gives CASSAGDMSWGKLFF. V is TRBV2 and J is TRBJ1-4; a weak D match, TRBD1 (6 bases). Germline V gene lookup returns CDR1 SNHLY and CDR2 FYNNEI. The CDR3 contains 15 residues. Trimming removed 6 bases from V and 10 bases from J, with 21 bases in between. Combining the CDR3 with reference TRBV2 and TRBJ1-4 gives the whole variable domain EPEVTQTPSHQVTQMGQEVILRCVPISNHLYFYWYRQILGQKVEFLVSFYNNEISEKSEIFDDQFSVERPDGSNFTLKIRSTKLEDSAMYFCASSAGDMSWGKLFFGSGTQLSVL.

This clone came up many times. The chain combines TRBV10-3 with TRBJ1-1; a weak D match, TRBD1 (6 bases). The CDR3 runs 14 residues. Germline CDR1 is ENHRY and CDR2 is SYGVKD. Trimming cost V 3 bases and J 1 base, with 9 bases left between them. The CDR3: CAISDRGRNTEAFF. The CDR3 coding sequence is TGTGCCATCAGTGACAGGGGAAGGAACACTGAAGCTTTCTTT.

The rearrangement links TRBV10-2 to TRBJ1-3; 9 positions match TRBD1. V lost 0 bases, J lost 3 bases, and 6 bases stayed unmatched. The germline V gene has CDR1 WSHSY and CDR2 SAAADI. The CDR3 covers 17 residues. The DNA for the CDR3 is TGCGCCAGCAGTGAGTCGCCCCCGGGACAGGGTGGAAACACCATATATTTT. Translating it yields CASSESPPGQGGNTIYF.

The count of this clone is one. This chain uses TRBV3-1 (or the pseudogene TRBV3-2) with TRBJ2-1; 7 nucleotides line up with TRBD2. This CDR3 has 13 residues. Germline CDR1 reads LGHDT; CDR2 reads YNNKEL (reference sequence). V shed 5 bases and J 6 bases; nucleotides not matched to a gene: 4. The CDR3 region has the DNA TGTGCCAGCAGCTGGGGCGGGGGCAATGAGCAGTTCTTC. It translates to CASSWGGGNEQFF.

The chain has TRBV20-1 and TRBJ1-5; D call uncertain. In germline, CDR1 is DFQATT, CDR2 SNEGSKA (reference sequence). The CDR3 is 11 amino acids. Trimming stripped 3 bases from V and 7 bases from J, with 7 bases between. CDR3 amino acids: CSASYEQPQHF. CDR3 nucleotide sequence: TGCAGTGCTAGTTATGAGCAGCCCCAGCATTTT.

This chain joins TRBV6-5 and TRBJ1-1, with a weak D call TRBD1 (6 bases). From germline, CDR1 is MNHEY and CDR2 SVGAGI. V was cut by 6 bases and J by 1 base, with 12 bases left in between. The CDR3 loop spans 14 amino acids. CDR3 nucleotides: TGTGCCAGCAGGACGGGACAACAGAACACTGAAGCTTTCTTT. It encodes CASRTGQQNTEAFF.

The V and J genes are TRBV7-8 and TRBJ2-7; tentatively, D is TRBD2 (6 bases). The germline V and J ends were trimmed by 2 bases and 5 bases, with 16 bases remaining between them. The CDR3 totals 15 residues. Per the germline V gene, CDR1 is SGHVS and CDR2 is FQNEAQ. The CDR3 protein is CASSLLTRGHDEQYF. As DNA, the CDR3 is TGTGCCAGCAGCTTATTGACTAGGGGTCATGACGAGCAGTACTTC.

The gene calls are TRBV9 and TRBJ1-1; TRBD1 aligns across 8 bases. CDR1 is SGDLS and CDR2 is YYNGEE in the germline V gene. The CDR3 has 12 amino acids. After removal of 2 bases from V and 11 bases from J, the junction contained 5 bases not matched to a gene. CDR3 loop: CASSVGTGGAFF. CDR3 nucleotides: TGTGCCAGCAGCGTTGGGACAGGCGGGGCTTTCTTT.

The chain has TRBV7-2 and TRBJ1-1; D gene ambiguous. CDR1 and CDR2 (germline): SGHTA, FQGNSA. Trimming cost V 8 bases and J 3 bases, with 16 bases left between them. The CDR3 loop spans 14 amino acids. The CDR3 DNA sequence: TGTGCCAGCGGTGGTCCAGGTCGCTACACTGAAGCTTTCTTT. It is translated as CASGGPGRYTEAFF.

The chain links TRBV19 to TRBJ2-7, with a possible D match to TRBD2 (6 bases). The CDR3 contains 13 residues. Germline loops: CDR1 LNHDA, CDR2 SQIVND (reference sequence). Trimming cost V 4 bases and J 10 bases, with 17 bases left between them. DNA for the CDR3: TGTGCCAGTAGTACCGGGACTCATGGGAACCAGTACTTC. Encoded protein: CASSTGTHGNQYF.

The chain recombines TRBV5-1 with TRBJ1-6, with 8 bases identical to TRBD1. V was clipped by 0 bases and J by 8 bases; unmatched bases: 4. The V gene's germline CDR1 is SGHRS and CDR2 YFSETQ. This CDR3 spans 15 amino acids. CDR3 sequence (DNA): TGCGCCAGCAGCTTGGCAGGGGGCGCTTATTCACCCCTCCACTTT. Translating it yields CASSLAGGAYSPLHF.

The chain uses TRBV28 and TRBJ1-2, with TRBD1 matching over 9 bases. The trim removed 6 bases at V and 7 bases at J, leaving 6 bases unmatched. Germline CDR1 MDHEN, CDR2 SYDVKM. CDR3 length: 13 residues. The CDR3 nucleotides read TGTGCCAGCAGCCTGGACAGGGGTCGTGGCTACACCTTC. Translated, it gives CASSLDRGRGYTF.

The chain combines TRBV28 with TRBJ1-3; tentatively, D is TRBD1 (5 bases). Germline V lookup: CDR1 MDHEN, CDR2 SYDVKM. The CDR3 is made up of 15 amino acids. V was cut by 5 bases and J by 0 bases, with 11 bases left in between. CDR3 nucleotides: TGTGCCAGCAGTGGGGGACTTAACTCTGGAAACACCATATATTTT. As protein: CASSGGLNSGNTIYF.

This chain joins TRBV19 and TRBJ1-4; no clear D gene. Looked up from germline, CDR1 is LNHDA and CDR2 is SQIVND (reference sequence). The CDR3 length is 15 residues. Between the trimmed V and J ends, which lost 3 bases and 0 bases, there was a span of 8 bases. The CDR3 nucleotides read TGTGCCAGTAGTATGAACGGAGCAACTAATGAAAAACTGTTTTTT. Translation: CASSMNGATNEKLFF.

This clone has only a few counts. The chain uses TRBV19 and TRBJ1-5; TRBD1 matches 8 bases. The CDR3 spans 15 residues. From germline, CDR1 is LNHDA and CDR2 SQIVND (reference sequence). The junction had 8 bases not matched to a gene; V was cut back by 3 bases and J by 7 bases. The CDR3 here is CASSMGQARGQPQHF. In DNA, the CDR3 is TGTGCCAGTAGTATGGGACAGGCCCGGGGGCAGCCCCAGCATTTT.

The V call is TRBV10-3, the J call TRBJ2-2, with a tentative D call TRBD1 (5 bases). The CDR3 runs to 16 residues. With 0 bases removed from V and 4 bases from J, the gap between germline ends came to 12 bases. Germline values: CDR1 ENHRY, CDR2 SYGVKD. CDR3 in amino acids: CAISESRQGPTGELFF. CDR3 DNA: TGTGCCATCAGTGAGTCGAGGCAGGGCCCCACCGGGGAGCTGTTTTTT.

This chain links TRBV2 with TRBJ1-1; D ambiguous. This CDR3 spans 13 amino acids. The V gene lost 8 bases and the J gene lost 0 bases, with 10 bases spanning the gap. CDR1 SNHLY and CDR2 FYNNEI come from the germline V gene. CDR3 in amino acids: CASGWQMNTEAFF. CDR3 coding DNA: TGTGCCAGCGGCTGGCAGATGAACACTGAAGCTTTCTTT.

The V gene is TRBV6-6, the J gene TRBJ1-5; no reliable D call. Trimming took off 1 base at V and 7 bases at J, with 11 bases between the two ends. There are 14 residues in the CDR3. Germline V gives CDR1 MNHNY, CDR2 SVGAGI (reference sequence). The CDR3 DNA reads TGTGCCAGCAGTTACTTGGCGGAAACCCAGCCCCAGCATTTT. This translates into CASSYLAETQPQHF.

The chain combines TRBV4-1 with TRBJ2-1; TRBD2 might be the D (7 bases). The ends were cut back, 3 bases at V and 5 bases at J, with 20 bases in the middle. Germline V CDR1 and CDR2: MGHRA, YSYEKL. The CDR3 is made up of 17 amino acids. The CDR3, as DNA: TGCGCCAGCAGCCAGGATCTTAGGGGGGCGGGAGACAATGAGCAGTTCTTC. Amino acid sequence: CASSQDLRGAGDNEQFF.

The rearrangement uses TRBV20-1 and TRBJ1-2; 9 nucleotides agree with TRBD1. Germline V gene sequence: CDR1 DFQATT, CDR2 SNEGSKA (reference sequence). V shed 7 bases, J shed 8 bases, and the junction held 5 bases outside the gene matches. This CDR3 comprises 11 residues. The CDR3 coding sequence is TGCAGTGGTACAGGGGGCGGCGGCTACACCTTC. Its translation is CSGTGGGGYTF.

The chain recombines TRBV11-2 with TRBJ2-5; D might be TRBD2 (5 bases). Trimming shortened V by 5 bases and J by 2 bases, and 18 bases separated the two germline ends. CDR3 size: 16 residues. The germline gives CDR1 SGHAT, CDR2 FQNNGV. The CDR3 DNA is TGTGCCAGCAGCCCGCGATGGACTGAATTTCAAGAGACCCAGTACTTC. It encodes CASSPRWTEFQETQYF. The full variable domain, rest sourced from reference TRBV11-2 and TRBJ2-5, is EAGVAQSPRYKIIEKRQSVAFWCNPISGHATLYWYQQILGQGPKLLIQFQNNGVVDDSQLPKDRFSAERLKGVDSTLKIQPAKLEDSAVYLCASSPRWTEFQETQYFGPGTRLLVL.

The chain joins TRBV7-2 to TRBJ2-2; 9 bases agree with TRBD1. J gave up 6 bases and V 1 base, and 6 bases lay outside the gene matches. CDR1 is SGHTA, CDR2 FQGNSA, per germline. The CDR3 spans 16 residues. DNA of the CDR3: TGTGCCAGCAGCTTAGGTCCCGGGACAGGGCCCGGGGAGCTGTTTTTT. Its translation: CASSLGPGTGPGELFF.

The CDR3 bases are TGTGCCAGTAGTATGGCAGGGGGCGCCGGAAAACTGTTTTTT. Translating it yields CASSMAGGAGKLFF. This chain links TRBV19 with TRBJ1-4; 8 nucleotides align to TRBD1. This CDR3 contains 14 residues. Germline loops: CDR1 LNHDA, CDR2 SQIVND (reference sequence). Trimming removed 3 bases from V and 10 bases from J; junction bases left unmatched: 7.

The chain couples TRBV19 to TRBJ1-2; D possibly corresponds to TRBD1 (5 bases). The V gene's germline CDR1 is LNHDA and CDR2 SQIVND (reference sequence). This CDR3 has 13 amino acids. Trimming removed 3 bases at V and 4 bases at J, with 9 bases between. For the CDR3, the DNA is TGTGCCAGTAGTATCGGACACCGCTATGGCTACACCTTC. It codes for CASSIGHRYGYTF.

The chain couples TRBV6-1 to TRBJ2-1; D unclear. Germline loops: CDR1 MNHNS, CDR2 SASEGT. The CDR3 totals 16 residues. V lost 4 bases and J lost 4, with 17 bases in between. CDR3: CASSAPSSESYNEQFF. CDR3 coding DNA: TGTGCCAGCAGTGCCCCTTCGAGTGAGAGTTACAATGAGCAGTTCTTC.

This rearrangement joins TRBV29-1 to TRBJ2-2; D is unclear. The CDR3 loop spans 12 amino acids. Germline V gives CDR1 SQVTM, CDR2 ANQGSEA. Trimming shortened V by 7 bases and J by 3 bases, and 9 bases separated the two germline ends. CDR3 nucleotide sequence: TGCAGCGCCGCGGAGCACACCGGGGAGCTGTTTTTT. This encodes CSAAEHTGELFF.

This chain links TRBV4-1 with TRBJ2-7; a possible D gene is TRBD1 (5 bases). The V gene lost 0 bases and the J gene lost 3 bases, with 12 bases spanning the gap. CDR1 MGHRA and CDR2 YSYEKL come from the germline V gene. CDR3 size: 15 residues. The CDR3 protein is CASSQELRDSYEQYF. DNA for the CDR3: TGCGCCAGCAGCCAAGAATTAAGAGACAGCTACGAGCAGTACTTC.